This TCR beta chain was sequenced during a study of blood T cell repertoires in COVID-19. Libraries were prepared by immunoSEQ multiplex PCR; TCRdb keeps only in-frame clonotypes and omits some of them. This table holds over 100,000 clones, around nine tenths found once. J gave up 3 bases and V 5 bases, and 2 bases lay outside the gene matches. The CDR3 is 13 residues long. Material: peripheral blood. The receptor was derived from a woman aged 70-85 years with COVID-19, enrolled during active disease. This rearrangement joins TRBV12-3 or TRBV12-4 to TRBJ1-2, with TRBD1 matching over 8 bases. The CDR3 sequence: CASSGQGYYGYTF. The CDR3 DNA reads TGTGCCAGCAGTGGACAGGGCTACTATGGCTACACCTTC.